This T cell receptor beta chain is drawn from a study of blood T cells in healthy people across ages. For this clonotype: No antigen is known for it.

This CDR3 region has 13 residues. V trimming: 2 bases; J trimming: 8 bases; junction bases outside the gene matches: 3. Germline lookup yields CDR1 LGHDT and CDR2 YNNKEL (reference sequence). A J-beta primer mix and a sample-barcoded 5' primer were used in a second PCR of about 6 to 12 cycles. Every individual sample yielded 2.5 million or more paired-end reads (each containing CDR3). TCRdb reprocessed the 5' RACE reads via MiXCR and lists one record per CDR3 protein. This sample yields 1.4 million or so distinct CDR3 sequences, of which roughly 43% are seen a single time; about 3.8% belongs to the top ten. The study's findings and limits: PBMCs went unsorted, and a conclusive naive versus antigen-experienced comparison was therefore prevented.

Isolated per sample were at least 6 million PBMCs. The chain couples TRBV3-1 to TRBJ2-1, with TRBD1 matching over 7 bases. The receptor's source is a woman aged 18-35 years in good health. The specimen sequenced was blood. CDR3 sequence reads: CASSQRGHHEQFF. The CDR3, as DNA: TGTGCCAGCAGCCAAAGGGGGCACCATGAGCAGTTCTTC.